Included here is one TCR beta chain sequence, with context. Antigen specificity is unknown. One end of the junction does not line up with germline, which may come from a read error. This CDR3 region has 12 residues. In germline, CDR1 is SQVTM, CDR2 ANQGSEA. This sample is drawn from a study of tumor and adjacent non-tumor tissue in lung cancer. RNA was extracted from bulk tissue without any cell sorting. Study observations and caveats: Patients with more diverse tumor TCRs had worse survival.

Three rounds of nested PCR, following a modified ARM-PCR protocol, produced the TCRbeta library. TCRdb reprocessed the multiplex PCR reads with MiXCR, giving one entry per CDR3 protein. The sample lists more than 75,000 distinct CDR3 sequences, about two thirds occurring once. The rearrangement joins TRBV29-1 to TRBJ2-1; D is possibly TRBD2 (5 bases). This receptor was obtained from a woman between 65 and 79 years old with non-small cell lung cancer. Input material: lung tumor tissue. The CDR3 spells CSVDREFNERFF. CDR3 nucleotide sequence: TGCAGCGTTGATCGGGAATTCAATGAGCGGTTCTTC.